The following is a T cell receptor beta chain sequence with its context. What it recognizes is unknown. The sample is drawn from a study of T cell responses to AZD1222 COVID-19 vaccine. Clones were read by immunoSEQ multiplex PCR, and TCRdb kept only the in-frame ones, dropping some. Of about 130,000 clones in the sample, 88% are singletons; the top ten hold about 7.9%. Study results and caveats: Spike-specific TCR breadth and depth rose after two AZD1222 doses. Clonal diversity may have been underestimated in mostly white British donors.

The germline V gene encodes CDR1 SGHRS and CDR2 YFSETQ. The J segment lost 2 bases and the V segment lost 3 bases, leaving 8 bases of the junction unmatched. This CDR3 has 18 residues. The chain links TRBV5-1 to TRBJ2-3; 14 nucleotides align to TRBD2. The TCR sequence derives from an adult in good health. The specimen comprised peripheral blood, sampled on day 0 of AZD1222 vaccination. The CDR3 region is CASSSGLAGGTNTDTQYF. CDR3 in DNA: TGCGCCAGCAGCTCAGGACTAGCGGGGGGAACCAACACAGATACGCAGTATTTT.